The 30 T cell receptor beta chains given below trace back to one sample, sequenced in a study of monozygotic twins with inflammatory bowel disease (dated by TCRdb to about 2019). The method was 5' RACE. Reads for this sample came from an Illumina HiSeq 2500. Reads reprocessed by TCRdb are summarized as one entry per CDR3 protein sequence, and DNA is absent. In this sample's table one finds around 450,000 distinct CDR3 sequences. The ten largest clonotypes hold about 2.6% of the sample. The sequencing input was blood. These receptor sequences come from a human donor with ulcerative colitis or Crohn's disease, or a healthy co-twin of an affected twin (not recorded which).

This chain joins TRBV6-5 and TRBJ1-2; TCRdb names TRBD1, which stays unverified in the absence of DNA. This CDR3 contains 14 residues. Germline V lookup: CDR1 MNHEY, CDR2 SVGAGI. CDR3 loop: CASSYSGQNYGYTF.

The rearrangement links TRBV28 to TRBJ1-2; the D gene TCRdb calls, TRBD1, cannot be checked with no DNA. CDR1 MDHEN and CDR2 SYDVKM come from the germline V gene. The length of the CDR3 is 13 residues. This CDR3 reads CASSQDRSGGYTF.

The CDR3 spells CSVASGTGLWDEQFF. The rearrangement links TRBV29-1 to TRBJ2-1; no DNA is available, so the TRBD1 call from TCRdb remains unchecked. This CDR3 has 15 residues. Germline assignment: CDR1 SQVTM and CDR2 ANQGSEA.

This chain joins TRBV20-1 and TRBJ2-5; TCRdb's D gene call, TRBD1, goes unchecked for lack of DNA. The germline V gene has CDR1 DFQATT and CDR2 SNEGSKA (reference sequence). The CDR3 has 12 amino acids. The CDR3 loop reads CSARGGSETQYF.

The chain carries TRBV27 and TRBJ2-1; the D call of TRBD2 rests on TCRdb alone, since no DNA is present to check it. CDR1 MNHEY and CDR2 SMNVEV come from the germline V gene (reference sequence). The CDR3 extends over 13 amino acids. This CDR3 is CASSLSGEDEQFF.

The chain links TRBV7-2 to TRBJ2-3; the TRBD1 assignment by TCRdb is unverifiable without DNA. Germline lookup yields CDR1 SGHTA and CDR2 FQGNSA. The CDR3 contains 15 residues. The CDR3 reads CASSLDRGRTDTQYF.

The J gene is TRBJ2-7, the V gene TRBV7-6; TCRdb outputs TRBD1, but without DNA this stays unchecked. There are 15 residues in the CDR3. Germline V gives CDR1 SGHVS, CDR2 FNYEAQ. The CDR3 sequence: CASSLSGTGGSGQYF. The variable domain in full, with the rest retrieved from reference TRBV7-6 and TRBJ2-7, is GAGVSQSPRYKVTKRGQDVALRCDPISGHVSLYWYRQALGQGPEFLTYFNYEAQQDKSGLPNDRFSAERPEGSISTLTIQRTEQRDSAMYRCASSLSGTGGSGQYFGPGTRLTVT.

This chain joins TRBV7-2 and TRBJ1-2; the TRBD1 assignment by TCRdb is unverifiable without DNA. The CDR3 runs to 16 residues. Germline V gene sequence: CDR1 SGHTA, CDR2 FQGNSA. The CDR3 sequence: CASSKAPQGAGYGYTF.

J is TRBJ2-2 and V is TRBV3-1; the TCRdb call, TRBD1, lacks DNA for checking. Germline CDR1 is LGHDT and CDR2 is YNNKEL (reference sequence). The CDR3 sequence is 15 residues long. CDR3 sequence: CASNLGTAGTGELFF.

The chain joins TRBV27 to TRBJ1-3; without DNA, the TCRdb call of TRBD1 cannot be checked. CDR1 MNHEY and CDR2 SMNVEV come from the germline V gene (reference sequence). This CDR3 region has 15 residues. The chain's CDR3 is CASRDRARSGNTIYF.

The chain combines TRBV2 with TRBJ1-2; TCRdb gives TRBD1 as the D gene, but with no DNA this cannot be confirmed. The CDR3 has 11 amino acids. CDR1 SNHLY and CDR2 FYNNEI come from the germline V gene. CDR3 residues: CASTTGTGNTF.

The chain joins TRBV6-2 or TRBV6-3 to TRBJ2-5. The CDR3 spans 13 residues. The germline V gene has CDR1 MNHEY and CDR2 SVGEGT. CDR3 residues: CASSRLDQETQYF.

V is TRBV5-1 and J is TRBJ2-1; TCRdb designates TRBD1, a call that cannot be tested without DNA. Germline loops: CDR1 SGHRS, CDR2 YFSETQ. The CDR3 length is 14 residues. The CDR3 is CASSLEGGKNEQFF.

This chain links TRBV27 with TRBJ2-1; without DNA, the TCRdb call of TRBD1 cannot be checked. The CDR3 is 14 residues long. Per the germline V gene, CDR1 is MNHEY and CDR2 is SMNVEV (reference sequence). The CDR3 sequence: CASSLIARGNEQFF.

This chain connects TRBV20-1 to TRBJ2-3; TCRdb names TRBD1, which stays unverified in the absence of DNA. The germline V gene has CDR1 DFQATT and CDR2 SNEGSKA (reference sequence). There are 12 residues in the CDR3. This CDR3 is CSAASGPDTQYF.

The chain joins TRBV12-3 or TRBV12-4 to TRBJ2-5. CDR3 size: 12 residues. The CDR3 sequence: CASSLWSETQYF.

The chain recombines TRBV30 with TRBJ2-7; without DNA, the TCRdb call of TRBD1 cannot be checked. Germline CDR1 and CDR2: GTSNPN and SVGIG (reference sequence). The CDR3 totals 14 residues. The CDR3 sequence: CAWSHRQGVYEQYF. The full variable domain, completed using reference TRBV30 and TRBJ2-7, is SQTIHQWPATLVQPVGSPLSLECTVEGTSNPNLYWYRQAAGRGLQLLFYSVGIGQISSEVPQNLSASRPQDRQFILSSKKLLLSDSGFYLCAWSHRQGVYEQYFGPGTRLTVT.

This sequence joins TRBV7-9 and TRBJ2-3; TCRdb designates TRBD1, a call that cannot be tested without DNA. The CDR3 length is 13 residues. CDR1 is SEHNR and CDR2 is FQNEAQ in the germline V gene (reference sequence). This CDR3 is CASSNRDQDTQYF.

The V and J genes are TRBV18 and TRBJ2-3; as DNA is missing, the TRBD1 call by TCRdb cannot be tested. This CDR3 spans 17 amino acids. Germline V gene data show CDR1 as KGHSH and CDR2 as LQKENI. CDR3 residues: CASSRNILGTDTDTQYF.

This chain links TRBV20-1 with TRBJ1-2; TCRdb indicates TRBD1, and absent DNA this call remains unverified. CDR1 is DFQATT, CDR2 SNEGSKA, per germline (reference sequence). This CDR3 has 13 amino acids. This CDR3 reads CSARDGRASGYTF.

V usage is TRBV4-3 and J usage is TRBJ2-1. The CDR3 totals 17 residues. The V gene's germline CDR1 is LGHNA and CDR2 YSLEER. Here the CDR3 reads CASSQDSTASSYNEQFF.

V and J are TRBV18 and TRBJ2-7; the TRBD1 assignment by TCRdb is unverifiable without DNA. The V gene's germline CDR1 is KGHSH and CDR2 LQKENI. The CDR3 contains 13 residues. The CDR3 sequence: CASRDSDSYEQYF.

The chain recombines TRBV20-1 with TRBJ2-7; the TRBD1 assignment by TCRdb is unverifiable without DNA. The CDR3 is made up of 15 amino acids. Germline V CDR1 and CDR2: DFQATT, SNEGSKA (reference sequence). The CDR3 is CSARPLTGTNYEQYF.

The chain links TRBV18 to TRBJ2-2; TCRdb names TRBD2, which stays unverified in the absence of DNA. The V gene's germline CDR1 is KGHSH and CDR2 LQKENI. The CDR3 loop spans 16 amino acids. CDR3 residues: CASSLSADQNTGELFF. Full variable domain (remainder filled in from reference TRBV18 and TRBJ2-2): NAGVMQNPRHLVRRRGQEARLRCSPMKGHSHVYWYRQLPEEGLKFMVYLQKENIIDESGMPKERFSAEFPKEGPSILRIQQVVRGDSAAYFCASSLSADQNTGELFFGEGSRLTVL.

The chain is built from TRBV20-1 and TRBJ2-3; the D call of TRBD2 rests on TCRdb alone, since no DNA is present to check it. Germline CDR1 DFQATT, CDR2 SNEGSKA (reference sequence). This CDR3 has 17 residues. The CDR3 spells CSASTSGGPGYTDTQYF.

The V gene is TRBV10-3, the J gene TRBJ2-7; TCRdb outputs TRBD1, but without DNA this stays unchecked. There are 12 residues in the CDR3. The germline V gene encodes CDR1 ENHRY and CDR2 SYGVKD. This chain's CDR3 is CAISDGGREQYF.

This chain connects TRBV5-1 to TRBJ2-5. Germline lookup yields CDR1 SGHRS and CDR2 YFSETQ. This CDR3 contains 14 residues. CDR3 protein: CASSADYGEETQYF.

V usage is TRBV20-1 and J usage is TRBJ2-7; TCRdb names TRBD1, which stays unverified in the absence of DNA. CDR1 is DFQATT, CDR2 SNEGSKA, per germline (reference sequence). The CDR3 spans 16 residues. CDR3 sequence reads: CSAREPTGGSSYEQYF.

The chain has TRBV20-1 and TRBJ1-1; TCRdb's D call, TRBD1, is unchecked because there is no DNA. Germline assignment: CDR1 DFQATT and CDR2 SNEGSKA (reference sequence). The CDR3 runs to 13 residues. CDR3 region: CSARDLNPEEAFF.

This chain connects TRBV18 to TRBJ2-2. Germline values: CDR1 KGHSH, CDR2 LQKENI. The CDR3 sequence is 13 residues long. The CDR3 reads CASSPRDPGELFF.